These 29 T cell receptor beta chains share one sample of origin, sequenced in a study of control samples from healthy donors and cancer patients. This table comes from immunoSEQ multiplex PCR, and its TCRdb copy is limited to in-frame clones, with some not included. The sample holds 150,000 to 200,000 clones, about 86% seen once. Sequencing was performed on blood. The receptors were sampled from a young man in good health.

For the CDR3, the DNA is TGTGCCAGCAGTGGGCTAATATCCACCGGGGAGCTGTTTTTT. Translating gives CASSGLISTGELFF. The chain carries TRBV2 and TRBJ2-2; D gene ambiguous. The CDR3 covers 14 residues. Deletions cut 4 bases from V and 4 bases from J, with 10 bases between. Per germline, CDR1 SNHLY and CDR2 FYNNEI.

V is TRBV2 and J is TRBJ1-6; unclear D gene. This CDR3 region has 11 residues. Trimming removed 6 bases from V and 10 bases from J, with 7 bases in between. Germline CDR1 is SNHLY and CDR2 is FYNNEI. CDR3 DNA sequence: TGTGCCAGCAGCCTCAGCTCACCCCTCCACTTT. Translating it yields CASSLSSPLHF. The whole variable domain, remainder taken from reference TRBV2 and TRBJ1-6, is EPEVTQTPSHQVTQMGQEVILRCVPISNHLYFYWYRQILGQKVEFLVSFYNNEISEKSEIFDDQFSVERPDGSNFTLKIRSTKLEDSAMYFCASSLSSPLHFGNGTRLTVT.

The V gene is TRBV2, the J gene TRBJ2-7, with a weak D call TRBD1 (6 bases). Germline CDR1 SNHLY, CDR2 FYNNEI. The ends were cut back, 5 bases at V and 4 bases at J, with 9 bases in the middle. The CDR3 consists of 12 residues. The CDR3 nucleotides are TGTGCCAGCAGTCGGACAGTTTACGAGCAGTACTTC. It yields the protein CASSRTVYEQYF.

The J gene is TRBJ1-1, the V gene TRBV2, with 9 bases identical to TRBD1. V dropped 4 bases and J dropped 2; count of bases not matched to a gene: 8. CDR3 length equals 16 residues. Germline CDR1 and CDR2: SNHLY and FYNNEI. CDR3 in amino acids: CASSGLPTGGNTEAFF. CDR3 DNA: TGTGCCAGCAGTGGGCTGCCGACAGGGGGTAACACTGAAGCTTTCTTT. The full variable domain, rest sourced from reference TRBV2 and TRBJ1-1, is EPEVTQTPSHQVTQMGQEVILRCVPISNHLYFYWYRQILGQKVEFLVSFYNNEISEKSEIFDDQFSVERPDGSNFTLKIRSTKLEDSAMYFCASSGLPTGGNTEAFFGQGTRLTVV.

This clone was counted a single time. CDR3 in DNA: TGTGCCAGCACCCGGGCCTATAATTCACCCCTCCACTTT. Translated: CASTRAYNSPLHF. The chain uses TRBV12-3 or TRBV12-4 and TRBJ1-6; no firm D call. This CDR3 contains 13 residues. V dropped 7 bases and J dropped 2 bases, with 6 bases sitting between them.

The chain links TRBV11-2 to TRBJ2-7; TRBD1 or TRBD2 may be the D gene (5 bases each). The CDR3 is 12 amino acids. Per the germline V gene, CDR1 is SGHAT and CDR2 is FQNNGV. Trimming cost V 1 base and J 7 bases, with 8 bases left between them. CDR3 sequence (DNA): TGTGCCAGCAGCTTAGGTGGGGGAGAGCAGTACTTC. This sequence encodes CASSLGGGEQYF.

This chain uses TRBV7-3 with TRBJ1-1; 7 bases are a match to TRBD1. Germline values: CDR1 SGHTA, CDR2 FQGTGA. With V trimmed by 4 bases and J by 0 bases, 8 bases remained unmatched. The CDR3 sequence is 16 residues long. The CDR3 region is CASSYAGGRMNTEAFF. The CDR3 DNA reads as TGTGCCAGCAGCTACGCAGGGGGACGGATGAACACTGAAGCTTTCTTT.

V is TRBV5-4 and J is TRBJ2-7, with a tentative D call TRBD2 (7 bases). Looked up from germline, CDR1 is SGHNT and CDR2 is YYREEE (reference sequence). V shed 4 bases and J shed 4 bases, with 15 bases lying between them. The CDR3 is 14 amino acids. CDR3 sequence: CASSPDRGAYEQYF. CDR3 sequence (DNA): TGTGCCAGCAGCCCGGACCGGGGGGCGTACGAGCAGTACTTC.

V gene TRBV7-2 combines with J gene TRBJ1-1; D uncertain. V shed 2 bases and J shed 4 bases, with 8 bases lying between them. The CDR3 is 13 residues long. From germline, CDR1 is SGHTA and CDR2 FQGNSA. The CDR3 DNA reads as TGTGCCAGCAGCTTAAGCGGATTCACTGAAGCTTTCTTT. Its translation is CASSLSGFTEAFF. Full variable domain (missing parts from reference TRBV7-2 and TRBJ1-1): GAGVSQSPSNKVTEKGKDVELRCDPISGHTALYWYRQSLGQGLEFLIYFQGNSAPDKSGLPSDRFSAERTGGSVSTLTIQRTQQEDSAVYLCASSLSGFTEAFFGQGTRLTVV.

V is TRBV19 and J is TRBJ2-3; no clear D. The CDR3 has 14 residues. Germline CDR1 is LNHDA and CDR2 is SQIVND (reference sequence). V lost 7 bases and J 2 bases, leaving 13 bases between the germline ends. The CDR3 region is CASKMGYTTDTQYF. The CDR3 bases are TGTGCCAGTAAAATGGGTTACACCACAGATACGCAGTATTTT.

This clone was found once. The chain recombines TRBV19 with TRBJ2-5; no clear D gene. This CDR3 region has 13 residues. Trimming removed 7 bases from V and 0 bases from J, with 9 bases in between. CDR1 LNHDA and CDR2 SQIVND come from the germline V gene (reference sequence). CDR3 sequence reads: CASTGRNQETQYF. CDR3 DNA sequence: TGTGCCAGTACCGGCAGGAACCAAGAGACCCAGTACTTC.

The rearrangement uses TRBV2 and TRBJ1-4; possibly TRBD1 for D (5 bases). This CDR3 is 13 amino acids long. Germline CDR1 is SNHLY and CDR2 is FYNNEI. Between the trimmed V and J ends, which lost 7 bases and 5 bases, there was a span of 11 bases. In DNA form, the CDR3 reads TGTGCCAGCAAGGGGCAGAGAAATGAAAAACTGTTTTTT. This encodes CASKGQRNEKLFF.

The V gene is TRBV7-3, the J gene TRBJ2-1, with 13 bases matching TRBD2. Germline-derived CDR1 and CDR2 are SGHTA and FQGTGA. There are 16 residues in the CDR3. The ends lost 2 bases at V and 2 bases at J; junction bases unmatched: 0. The CDR3 nucleotides are TGTGCCAGCAGCTTAGGGACTAGCGGGGCCTACAATGAGCAGTTCTTC. Protein sequence: CASSLGTSGAYNEQFF.

The V and J genes are TRBV6-4 and TRBJ2-7; TRBD1 agrees at 7 bases. The germline CDR1 and CDR2 sequences are MRHNA and SNTAGT. The V segment lost 5 bases and the J segment 1 base; nucleotides outside the gene matches: 8. CDR3 size: 15 residues. The CDR3 region is CASSPTGDTSYEQYF. In nucleotides, the CDR3 is TGTGCCAGCAGTCCTACAGGGGATACTTCCTACGAGCAGTACTTC.

The V call is TRBV4-3, the J call TRBJ2-2; 12 bases line up with TRBD2. Germline loops: CDR1 LGHNA, CDR2 YSLEER. This CDR3 has 19 residues. V gave up 0 bases and J gave up 3 bases; unmatched junction bases: 8. This CDR3 reads CASSQDRLAGGKHTGELFF. CDR3 nucleotide sequence: TGCGCCAGCAGCCAAGATCGGCTAGCGGGGGGGAAGCACACCGGGGAGCTGTTTTTT.

In this sample, this clone turned up a few times. This sequence joins TRBV3-1 (or the pseudogene TRBV3-2) and TRBJ2-5, with 9 bases identical to TRBD2. V shed 3 bases, J shed 5 bases, and the junction held 10 bases outside the gene matches. CDR1 LGHDT and CDR2 YNNKEL come from the germline V gene (reference sequence). CDR3 size: 16 residues. The CDR3 nucleotides read TGTGCCAGCAGCCATATTCCTAGCGGGGCAGGGGAGACCCAGTACTTC. Amino acids: CASSHIPSGAGETQYF.

The rearrangement joins TRBV7-2 to TRBJ2-7; D uncertain. The germline V and J ends were trimmed by 1 base and 3 bases, with 13 bases remaining between them. The germline V gene has CDR1 SGHTA and CDR2 FQGNSA. This CDR3 region has 15 residues. This CDR3 reads CASSLGSWIDYEQYF. In DNA, the CDR3 is TGTGCCAGCAGCTTAGGTTCGTGGATCGACTACGAGCAGTACTTC.

A single count supports this clone. It differs at one base from a far larger clone, so likely a read error. The gene calls are TRBV2 and TRBJ2-7; D is ambiguous. CDR1 and CDR2 from the germline V gene are SNHLY and FYNNEI. The ends were cut back, 5 bases at V and 0 bases at J, with 2 bases in the middle. The length of the CDR3 is 11 residues. CDR3 in DNA: TGTGCCAGCAGTTACTCCTACGAGCAGTACTTC. Translating gives CASSYSYEQYF.

The chain employs TRBV30 and TRBJ2-2; tentatively, D is TRBD1 or TRBD2 (6 bases each). Germline V gene lookup returns CDR1 GTSNPN and CDR2 SVGIG (reference sequence). Trimming took off 4 bases at V and 0 bases at J, with 15 bases between the two ends. This CDR3 contains 16 residues. CDR3 nucleotides: TGTGCCTGGACACGTTGGGGGGCTGCGAACACCGGGGAGCTGTTTTTT. Its translation is CAWTRWGAANTGELFF.

J is TRBJ2-7 and V is TRBV4-3, with D perhaps assigned TRBD1 or TRBD2 (7 bases each). Germline V gene data show CDR1 as LGHNA and CDR2 as YSLEER. The CDR3 totals 14 residues. Trimming left V 4 bases short and J 4 bases short, with 14 bases between. CDR3 in DNA: TGCGCCAGCAGCCCGGGGGAGGGGGCTTACGAGCAGTACTTC. It is translated as CASSPGEGAYEQYF.

The chain uses TRBV6-6 and TRBJ1-2; 10 bases align to TRBD1. Germline V CDR1 and CDR2: MNHNY, SVGAGI (reference sequence). This CDR3 comprises 16 residues. V lost 5 bases and J lost 3; bases outside the gene matches: 9. This CDR3 is CASSRTGQGRYYGYTF. The CDR3 DNA is TGTGCCAGCAGTCGAACGGGACAGGGGAGATACTATGGCTACACCTTC.

The chain joins TRBV9 to TRBJ2-1; 12 bases are shared with TRBD2. Germline loops: CDR1 SGDLS, CDR2 YYNGEE. This CDR3 has 19 residues. The V and J ends lost 0 bases and 10 bases, in that order; junction bases with no gene match: 17. Written as DNA, the CDR3 is TGTGCCAGCAGCGTAGACAGGGGCGGACTAGCGGGAACCGCGGGCGAGCAGTTCTTC. Translated, it gives CASSVDRGGLAGTAGEQFF.

This chain links TRBV7-2 with TRBJ2-5; TRBD2 might be the D (6 bases). Germline-derived CDR1 and CDR2 are SGHTA and FQGNSA. There are 14 residues in the CDR3. Trimming took 5 bases from V and 5 from J, leaving 15 bases between them. As DNA, the CDR3 is TGTGCCAGCAGCCCCCAGACTAGTAGGGAGACCCAGTACTTC. The encoded protein is CASSPQTSRETQYF.

The chain uses TRBV5-1 and TRBJ2-1; 10 bases are a match to TRBD1. CDR3 length: 16 amino acids. The V gene's germline CDR1 is SGHRS and CDR2 YFSETQ. Trimming at V came to 0 bases and at J to 0 bases, leaving 0 bases not matched to a gene. In nucleotides, the CDR3 is TGCGCCAGCAGCTTGGGGACAGGGGGCTCCTACAATGAGCAGTTCTTC. Protein product: CASSLGTGGSYNEQFF.

V is TRBV15 and J is TRBJ2-1, with a possible D match to TRBD1 (5 bases). The CDR3 totals 14 residues. In germline, CDR1 is LNHNV, CDR2 YYDKDF (reference sequence). V was pared by 0 bases and J by 5 bases, with 8 bases between. In DNA form, the CDR3 reads TGTGCCACCAGCAGAGAAGGGGTGCACAATGAGCAGTTCTTC. It translates to CATSREGVHNEQFF.

V and J are TRBV30 and TRBJ2-1, with D unclear. This CDR3 region has 11 residues. Germline V gives CDR1 GTSNPN, CDR2 SVGIG (reference sequence). The V and J ends lost 0 bases and 8 bases respectively, with 5 bases between them. The CDR3 spells CAWSVLHEQFF. CDR3 DNA: TGTGCCTGGAGTGTGCTCCATGAGCAGTTCTTC. The full variable domain, in which reference TRBV30 and TRBJ2-1 provide the parts outside the CDR3, is SQTIHQWPATLVQPVGSPLSLECTVEGTSNPNLYWYRQAAGRGLQLLFYSVGIGQISSEVPQNLSASRPQDRQFILSSKKLLLSDSGFYLCAWSVLHEQFFGPGTRLTVL.

This chain connects TRBV28 to TRBJ2-1, with 7 positions matching TRBD2. V lost 8 bases to trimming and J lost 8 bases; unmatched junction nucleotides: 9. CDR1 is MDHEN, CDR2 SYDVKM, per germline. The length of the CDR3 is 13 residues. Here the CDR3 reads CASDSRAGYEQFF. The CDR3 nucleotides are TGTGCCAGCGACTCCAGAGCGGGGTATGAGCAGTTCTTC.

The V gene is TRBV28, the J gene TRBJ2-2; TRBD2 agrees at 10 bases. Germline V gene sequence: CDR1 MDHEN, CDR2 SYDVKM. V was clipped by 5 bases and J by 5 bases; unmatched bases: 11. This CDR3 has 17 amino acids. CDR3 in amino acids: CASSPRLAGDVTGELFF. CDR3 nucleotide sequence: TGTGCCAGCAGTCCGAGGCTAGCGGGGGATGTAACCGGGGAGCTGTTTTTT.

This chain connects TRBV28 to TRBJ2-1; D possibly corresponds to TRBD1 (6 bases). The CDR3 consists of 13 residues. Germline loops: CDR1 MDHEN, CDR2 SYDVKM. The V end was cut by 5 bases, the J end by 4 bases, with 9 bases between. The CDR3 region has the DNA TGTGCCAGCAGTCCGGACAGTTACAATGAGCAGTTCTTC. Translated, it gives CASSPDSYNEQFF.